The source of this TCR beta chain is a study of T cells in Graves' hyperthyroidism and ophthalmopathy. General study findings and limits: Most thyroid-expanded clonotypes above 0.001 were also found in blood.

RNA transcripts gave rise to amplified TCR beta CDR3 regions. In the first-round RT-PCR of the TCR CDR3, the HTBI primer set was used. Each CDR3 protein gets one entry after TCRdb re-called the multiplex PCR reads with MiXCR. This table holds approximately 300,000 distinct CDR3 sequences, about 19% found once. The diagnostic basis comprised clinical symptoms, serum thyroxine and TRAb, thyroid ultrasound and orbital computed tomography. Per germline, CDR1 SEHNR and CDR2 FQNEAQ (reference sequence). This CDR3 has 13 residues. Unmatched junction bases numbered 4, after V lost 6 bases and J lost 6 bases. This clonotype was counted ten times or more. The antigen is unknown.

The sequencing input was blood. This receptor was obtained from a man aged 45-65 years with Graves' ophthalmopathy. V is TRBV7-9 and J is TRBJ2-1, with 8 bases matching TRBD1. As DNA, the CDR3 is TGTGCCAGCAGTTACGACAGGGGCAATGAGCAGTTCTTC. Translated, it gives CASSYDRGNEQFF.